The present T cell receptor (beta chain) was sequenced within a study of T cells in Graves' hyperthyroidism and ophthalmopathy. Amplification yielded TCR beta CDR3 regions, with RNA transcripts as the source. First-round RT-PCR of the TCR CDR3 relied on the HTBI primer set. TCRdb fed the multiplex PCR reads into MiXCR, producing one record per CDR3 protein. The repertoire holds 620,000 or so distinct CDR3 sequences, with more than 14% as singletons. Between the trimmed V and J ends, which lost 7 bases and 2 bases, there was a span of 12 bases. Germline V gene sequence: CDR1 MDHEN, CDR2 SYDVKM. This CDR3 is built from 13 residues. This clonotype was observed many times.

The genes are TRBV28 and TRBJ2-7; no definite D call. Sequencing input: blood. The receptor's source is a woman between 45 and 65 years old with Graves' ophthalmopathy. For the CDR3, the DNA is TGTGCCAGCACCGGGCAGTACCCCTACGAGCAGTACTTC. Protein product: CASTGQYPYEQYF.